This TCR beta chain emerged from a study of beta chain features in type 1 diabetes (dated by TCRdb to the late 2010s). Some background on the complete study: Mean age, gender distribution, total cell number and subset yield did not differ between patients and healthy donors. A total of 100 million to 110 million sorted cells were examined across all samples, and a strong correlation was observed between cell number per subset and RNA yield. In the study, TCRB repertoires of sorted circulating CD4+ T cell subsets from recently diagnosed type 1 diabetes patients were compared with those of matched healthy donors. Naive and central memory subsets were obtained from all 30 or so donors, but regulatory and stem cell-like memory subsets were isolated from only 8 patients and about 8 healthy donors. The study at large found these results: Naive, central memory and regulatory TCRB repertoires appeared to be more similar among patients than among healthy donors. HLA sub-analyses involved small numbers of individuals, so any influence of HLA type on TCRB rearrangement remained unresolved. In all four CD4+ subsets, TCRB CDR3 length was moderately but significantly shorter in type 1 diabetes patients. At VDJ recombination sites, type 1 diabetes patients had fewer insertions and more deleted nucleotides, which implies abnormalities in thymic rearrangement. Shorter templates might have been favored by PCR, but patient and control samples were amplified and corrected together, so both groups would have been affected equally by any skew. Because cDNA rather than genomic DNA was sequenced, highly expressing activated cells could have been over-represented, although no difference in activation and CD3 levels was found between groups.

Comment on this clone: What antigen it recognizes has not been identified. There are no base qualities to consult, and no much larger clone falls within one base.

All of the isolated RNA was reverse transcribed with the High Capacity cDNA Reverse Transcription Kit, so expressed TCRB transcripts were sequenced. Deep immunoSEQ sequencing was performed on naive, central memory and regulatory T cell samples, with an average of roughly 3.5 million total reads per sample. Sorted cells were lysed in RLT buffer and RNA was extracted with DNase-treated RNeasy Micro or Mini kits, depending on cell number. Each cell subset was processed on its own to prevent cross-contamination, while patient and healthy donor samples were processed together. TCRB sequences were amplified from cDNA with the immunoSEQ multiplex PCR, producing 87-bp fragments spanning the CDR3 region. Amplicons were sequenced on the Illumina HiSeq platform. Under the source paper's analysis protocol: Synthetic template baselines were used to correct PCR bias computationally, reads within Hamming distance 2 were collapsed, and singletons that could not be merged were discarded. Reads were aligned against IMGT to assign V, D and J genes, CDR3 length and insertions or deletions at six rearrangement sites. Within each subset, clonotype counts were normalized to sorted cell number, and only after that were true diversity and Gini coefficients computed with the tcR R package. The overlap coefficient, calculated on TCRB nucleotide sequences, was used to quantify repertoire sharing. Imported from immuneACCESS, the table was reduced by TCRdb to in-frame sequences with V and J called. These copies leave out some clones; in studies compared against another copy, an unresolved V gene accounts for under half, and the cause of the remainder is not known. That table supplies the V and J calls and clone size; D and trimming were determined from the DNA. This sample lists around 320,000 clones; around 15% were detected once. Approximately 7% of the sample is in the top ten clones.

Each donor gave one peripheral blood draw, averaging approximately 110 mL, which was collected into heparinised tubes. Naive, central memory, regulatory and stem cell-like memory CD4+ T cells were sorted on a BD FACSAria II using a panel including CD45RO, CCR7, CD25, CD127, CD95 and CD27. Purity was above 95% for every sorted population. PBMCs were isolated right away by Lymphoprep density gradient centrifugation and were stained directly, without culture. To minimize batch effects, samples were stained and sorted in pairs, one healthy donor with one patient per experiment. CDR1 is given as MNHNY and CDR2 as SVGAGI, both from the germline V gene (reference sequence). The junction carries 20 bases between V and J, which are trimmed by 10 bases and 11 bases respectively. Counted from cysteine to phenylalanine, this CDR3 has 12 amino acids. Left in the record is the CDR3 DNA by itself, 36 bases read in frame from the first base.

The TCR originated in a man aged 25 to 40 in good health. Material for sequencing was central memory CD4+ T cells from blood. The chain is assembled from TRBV6-6 and TRBJ2-5; the D assignment is uncertain and may be TRBD1 or TRBD2, with 6 bases supporting each. The sequenced DNA: TGTGCCACCGGGGGCCCCCAGGCGGAGCAGTACTTC. Its translation is CATGGPQAEQYF.